These 11 T cell receptor beta chains were all obtained from the same sample, sequenced in a study of blood T cell repertoires in COVID-19. Data came from immunoSEQ multiplex PCR; TCRdb stores just in-frame clones and leaves some out. The data contain roughly 230,000 clones, approximately 83% of them singletons. Source material: PBMCs or T cells enriched from blood (not recorded which). These receptors came from a man aged 50 to 60 who had recovered from COVID-19.

The rearrangement joins TRBV9 to TRBJ1-2, with 10 positions matching TRBD1. V shed 3 bases, J shed 4 bases, and the junction held 6 bases outside the gene matches. The length of the CDR3 is 15 residues. Germline V gene lookup returns CDR1 SGDLS and CDR2 YYNGEE. CDR3 coding DNA: TGTGCCAGCAGCGCCCGACAGGGGGCAGGCTATGGCTACACCTTC. Translating gives CASSARQGAGYGYTF.

This sequence joins TRBV6-6 and TRBJ2-7; D is ambiguous. Trimming removed 2 bases at V and 3 bases at J, with 8 bases between. This CDR3 region has 13 residues. Germline V gives CDR1 MNHNY, CDR2 SVGAGI (reference sequence). Here the CDR3 DNA reads TGTGCCAGCAGTTACGTCGGGTACTACGAGCAGTACTTC. It codes for CASSYVGYYEQYF.

The chain links TRBV5-1 to TRBJ1-2, with D possibly being TRBD1 (6 bases). This CDR3 has 16 amino acids. The V end lost 2 bases, the J end lost 4 bases, and 18 bases lay between the germline ends. The germline V gene has CDR1 SGHRS and CDR2 YFSETQ. CDR3 sequence (DNA): TGCGCCAGCAGCTTCGGACTTACAGACAGGCCCTATGGCTACACCTTC. It yields the protein CASSFGLTDRPYGYTF.

This sequence joins TRBV24-1 and TRBJ2-1, with 7 bases that match TRBD1. The J segment lost 8 bases and the V segment lost 9 bases, leaving 15 bases of the junction unmatched. CDR1 and CDR2 from the germline V gene are KGHDR and SFDVKD. The CDR3 is 15 residues long. The CDR3 coding sequence is TGTGCCACCGGACAGGACCGGGGAAATCTCGATGAGCAGTTCTTC. This sequence encodes CATGQDRGNLDEQFF.

In nucleotides, the CDR3 is TGTGCCAGCAGTGGCCCGCGGGGTAACTATGGCTACACCTTC. Encoded protein: CASSGPRGNYGYTF. The gene calls are TRBV28 and TRBJ1-2; no firm D call. This CDR3 is 14 amino acids long. V lost 5 bases and J 1 base, leaving 11 bases between the germline ends. Germline CDR1 MDHEN, CDR2 SYDVKM.

This chain uses TRBV30 with TRBJ2-3, with 8 bases identical to TRBD1. Germline CDR1 and CDR2: GTSNPN and SVGIG (reference sequence). The CDR3 is 13 amino acids. The V gene end was trimmed by 7 bases and the J gene end by 5 bases; junction bases not matched to a gene: 8. In nucleotides, the CDR3 is TGTGCCTTCGACCAGGGGGCGAAAGATACGCAGTATTTT. Translation gives CAFDQGAKDTQYF.

V is TRBV5-1 and J is TRBJ2-2; possibly TRBD1 for D (7 bases). Trimming took off 4 bases at V and 5 bases at J, with 18 bases between the two ends. CDR1 is SGHRS, CDR2 YFSETQ, per germline. CDR3 size: 16 residues. CDR3 nucleotide sequence: TGCGCCAGCAGCCCTTTTGGAGGGGGCGAGACCGGGGAGCTGTTTTTT. The encoded protein is CASSPFGGGETGELFF.

This rearrangement joins TRBV12-3 or TRBV12-4 to TRBJ1-5; D not resolved. The CDR3 is 12 residues long. V shed 6 bases and J shed 6 bases, with 9 bases lying between them. The CDR3 reads CASSPRGQPQHF. CDR3 nucleotide sequence: TGTGCCAGCAGCCCTCGAGGTCAGCCCCAGCATTTT.

The chain couples TRBV3-1 (or the pseudogene TRBV3-2) to TRBJ1-2; D unresolved. The V end was cut by 1 base, the J end by 2 bases, with 5 bases between. Per germline, CDR1 LGHDT and CDR2 YNNKEL (reference sequence). CDR3 length equals 13 residues. DNA for the CDR3: TGTGCCAGCAGCCAAGCAATGAACTATGGCTACACCTTC. Amino acid sequence: CASSQAMNYGYTF.

The chain has TRBV3-1 (or the pseudogene TRBV3-2) and TRBJ2-7, with TRBD2 matching 7 bases. Per germline, CDR1 LGHDT and CDR2 YNNKEL (reference sequence). The CDR3 runs 13 residues. Trimming cost V 7 bases and J 3 bases; bases outside gene matches: 6. The CDR3 nucleotides read TGTGCCAGCACCCGGACGGGGGGCTACGAGCAGTACTTC. Protein sequence: CASTRTGGYEQYF.

The chain employs TRBV11-3 and TRBJ2-1, with D possibly being TRBD1 (6 bases). V lost 1 base and J 8 bases, leaving 9 bases between the germline ends. The CDR3 length is 13 residues. Germline V gene lookup returns CDR1 SGHNT and CDR2 YENEEA. DNA for the CDR3: TGTGCCAGCAGCTTAGCAGGGGAACATGAGCAGTTCTTC. Encoded protein: CASSLAGEHEQFF.